This record looks at one TCR beta chain sequence and its context. The sample comes from a study of blood T cell repertoires in COVID-19. Whole-study context: Acute and convalescent COVID-19 samples came from the United States, Italy and Spain. Sources were T cells, B-cell-depleted T cells, or PBMCs; the material itself was cDNA or gDNA.

Germline CDR1 reads MNHNY; CDR2 reads SVGAGI (reference sequence). This CDR3 region has 13 residues. The J segment lost 5 bases and the V segment lost 8 bases, leaving 2 bases of the junction unmatched. As handled by the study authors: By means of reference gene primer amplification, nucleated cell counts were estimated. Profiled with immunoSEQ multiplex PCR; TCRdb holds only in-frame clones, not every one. The DNA was the basis for D and trimming; V, J and clone size are from that table. The sample has about 100,000 clones, 80% to 90% seen once. This clonotype was obtained from a human donor in a cohort sampled during active COVID-19. Source material: peripheral blood. The V call is TRBV6-6, the J call TRBJ1-6; 8 bases are shared with TRBD1. CDR3: CASQTGDNSPLHF. The DNA for the CDR3 is TGTGCCAGCCAGACAGGGGATAATTCACCCCTCCACTTT.